The 18 T cell receptor beta chains presented below share a single source sample, sequenced in a study of blood T cell repertoires in COVID-19. Some clones are missing from TCRdb's copy, which holds only in-frame ones; the method was immunoSEQ multiplex PCR. The table lists around 130,000 clones, about 80% of them singletons. The specimen sequenced was PBMCs or T cells enriched from blood (not recorded which). These receptors all stem from a woman between 18 and 29 years old who had been exposed to COVID-19.

The rearrangement joins TRBV24-1 to TRBJ2-1; tentatively, D is TRBD2 (7 bases). Germline V gives CDR1 KGHDR, CDR2 SFDVKD. Trimming pared 1 base from V and 8 bases from J, leaving 14 bases between. The CDR3 is 15 amino acids. The CDR3 reads CATSDLFRGGHEQFF. CDR3 nucleotide sequence: TGTGCCACCAGTGATTTATTCAGGGGAGGGCATGAGCAGTTCTTC.

This chain uses TRBV4-3 with TRBJ2-1, with a weak D call TRBD2 (5 bases). Between the trimmed V and J ends, which lost 1 base and 3 bases, there was a span of 16 bases. Germline loops: CDR1 LGHNA, CDR2 YSLEER. The CDR3 sequence is 17 residues long. This CDR3 is CASSQVGDGDYYNEQFF. CDR3 DNA sequence: TGCGCCAGCAGCCAAGTAGGAGACGGAGACTACTACAATGAGCAGTTCTTC.

The V and J genes are TRBV11-2 and TRBJ2-3; 15 bases agree with TRBD2. The germline gives CDR1 SGHAT, CDR2 FQNNGV. The junction had 5 bases not matched to a gene; V was cut back by 5 bases and J by 5 bases. CDR3 length: 16 amino acids. The CDR3 DNA follows: TGTGCCAGCAGCCTAGGACTAGCGGGAGGGAAAGATACGCAGTATTTT. Its translation is CASSLGLAGGKDTQYF.

This chain uses TRBV18 with TRBJ2-7, with unresolved D. This CDR3 spans 14 amino acids. V lost 3 bases and J 3 bases, leaving 12 bases between the germline ends. Per germline, CDR1 KGHSH and CDR2 LQKENI. CDR3 DNA sequence: TGTGCCAGCTCACCCGCAAGCCATATCTACGAGCAGTACTTC. Translation gives CASSPASHIYEQYF. Full variable domain (rest looked up from reference TRBV18 and TRBJ2-7): NAGVMQNPRHLVRRRGQEARLRCSPMKGHSHVYWYRQLPEEGLKFMVYLQKENIIDESGMPKERFSAEFPKEGPSILRIQQVVRGDSAAYFCASSPASHIYEQYFGPGTRLTVT.

V is TRBV29-1 and J is TRBJ1-1, with D tentatively TRBD1 (6 bases). This CDR3 comprises 12 residues. Germline V lookup: CDR1 SQVTM, CDR2 ANQGSEA. Between the trimmed V and J ends, which lost 3 bases and 5 bases, there was a span of 10 bases. CDR3 sequence reads: CSVDRGGTEAFF. In DNA form, the CDR3 reads TGCAGCGTTGACAGGGGCGGAACTGAAGCTTTCTTT.

This clone has just a few counts. J is TRBJ1-4 and V is TRBV29-1; D remains unclear. This CDR3 region has 12 residues. Germline V gene lookup returns CDR1 SQVTM and CDR2 ANQGSEA. The germline V and J ends were trimmed by 5 bases and 5 bases, with 9 bases remaining between them. The chain's CDR3 is CSVRTGNEKLFF. The CDR3 DNA reads as TGCAGCGTTCGGACGGGAAATGAAAAACTGTTTTTT. Together with reference TRBV29-1 and TRBJ1-4, the CDR3 gives the full variable domain: SAVISQKPSRDICQRGTSLTIQCQVDSQVTMMFWYRQQPGQSLTLIATANQGSEATYESGFVIDKFPISRPNLTFSTLTVSNMSPEDSSIYLCSVRTGNEKLFFGSGTQLSVL.

V usage is TRBV3-1 (or the pseudogene TRBV3-2) and J usage is TRBJ1-2; perhaps TRBD1 as D (6 bases). This CDR3 region has 13 residues. Germline-derived CDR1 and CDR2 are LGHDT and YNNKEL (reference sequence). V shed 0 bases and J shed 8 bases, with 10 bases lying between them. CDR3 protein: CASSQDYRAGYTF. The CDR3 DNA reads as TGTGCCAGCAGCCAAGATTACAGGGCGGGCTACACCTTC.

V usage is TRBV14 and J usage is TRBJ2-3, with 11 bases identical to TRBD1. The germline CDR1 and CDR2 sequences are SGHDN and FVKESK. J was trimmed by 4 bases and V by 4 bases; bases with no gene match: 4. The CDR3 is made up of 15 amino acids. The CDR3 protein is CASSLRTGGADTQYF. In DNA, the CDR3 is TGTGCCAGCAGCCTCCGGACAGGGGGCGCAGATACGCAGTATTTT.

This clone was detected only once. The V call is TRBV12-3 or TRBV12-4, the J call TRBJ2-5; D unresolved. The CDR3 totals 11 residues. Trimming left V 7 bases short and J 6 bases short, with 9 bases between. This CDR3 is CASTSDQTQYF. The CDR3 DNA sequence: TGTGCCAGCACGAGCGATCAGACCCAGTACTTC.

This clone was observed once. V and J are TRBV27 and TRBJ2-7, with unresolved D. The ends were cut back, 2 bases at V and 1 base at J, with 9 bases in the middle. The CDR3 is made up of 14 amino acids. Per the germline V gene, CDR1 is MNHEY and CDR2 is SMNVEV (reference sequence). Here the CDR3 DNA reads TGTGCCAGCAGTTTAGTCGGCGGTTCCTACGAGCAGTACTTC. This codes for CASSLVGGSYEQYF.

The chain uses TRBV5-8 and TRBJ1-5, with D possibly matching TRBD1 (6 bases). CDR1 and CDR2 from the germline V gene are SGHTS and YDEGEE. The CDR3 is 16 amino acids. Between the trimmed V and J ends, which lost 2 bases and 6 bases, there was a span of 18 bases. CDR3 amino acids: CASSFGRGAQRQPQHF. In DNA form, the CDR3 reads TGTGCCAGCAGCTTCGGACGGGGGGCCCAGCGTCAGCCCCAGCATTTT.

This chain joins TRBV5-4 and TRBJ2-5, with 7 bases that match TRBD2. Germline V gene data show CDR1 as SGHNT and CDR2 as YYREEE (reference sequence). Trimming cost V 5 bases and J 4 bases; bases outside gene matches: 11. This CDR3 region has 15 residues. The CDR3 spells CASRGSAGSSETQYF. DNA of the CDR3: TGTGCCAGCAGGGGGTCAGCGGGAAGTTCAGAGACCCAGTACTTC.

This sequence joins TRBV23-1 and TRBJ1-3; 9 bases fit TRBD1. TRBV23-1 is recorded as an ORF, its role being uncertain. The CDR3 spans 18 residues. Trimming cost V 4 bases and J 6 bases; bases outside gene matches: 16. The CDR3 sequence is CASSPNLGQGRRKNTIYF. In nucleotides, the CDR3 is TGCGCCAGCAGTCCAAATCTCGGACAGGGGCGACGCAAAAACACCATATATTTT.

The count of this clone is one. The rearrangement uses TRBV30 and TRBJ1-2, with D maybe TRBD1 (5 bases). The V end lost 3 bases, the J end lost 3 bases, and 17 bases lay between the germline ends. CDR3 length equals 15 residues. Germline CDR1 GTSNPN, CDR2 SVGIG (reference sequence). CDR3 nucleotide sequence: TGTGCCTGGAGCTATGACAGAAACCCCCACTATGGCTACACCTTC. Its protein product is CAWSYDRNPHYGYTF.

The V gene is TRBV6-1, the J gene TRBJ2-7, with TRBD1 as a possible D gene (6 bases). V lost 4 bases to trimming and J lost 3 bases, with 22 bases between them. Germline lookup yields CDR1 MNHNS and CDR2 SASEGT. The CDR3 length is 17 residues. The CDR3, as DNA: TGTGCCAGCAGTGCGACGACCGGACAGCATCTCATCTACGAGCAGTACTTC. Residues: CASSATTGQHLIYEQYF.

The chain uses TRBV19 and TRBJ2-2, with no clear D. CDR1 LNHDA and CDR2 SQIVND come from the germline V gene (reference sequence). V gave up 2 bases and J gave up 3 bases, with 13 bases separating them. The CDR3 loop spans 16 amino acids. In nucleotides, the CDR3 is TGTGCCAGTAGTATAATGCTCTACCGGGACACCGGGGAGCTGTTTTTT. As protein: CASSIMLYRDTGELFF.

This clone has just one count. The chain employs TRBV30 and TRBJ2-5; possibly TRBD1 for D (5 bases). Germline-derived CDR1 and CDR2 are GTSNPN and SVGIG (reference sequence). The CDR3 consists of 13 residues. V lost 3 bases and J lost 1, with 9 bases in between. The CDR3 nucleotides read TGTGCCTGGAGAAGGGGCTTCCAAGAGACCCAGTACTTC. Its translation: CAWRRGFQETQYF. The variable domain in full, with the rest retrieved from reference TRBV30 and TRBJ2-5, is SQTIHQWPATLVQPVGSPLSLECTVEGTSNPNLYWYRQAAGRGLQLLFYSVGIGQISSEVPQNLSASRPQDRQFILSSKKLLLSDSGFYLCAWRRGFQETQYFGPGTRLLVL.

The chain combines TRBV5-3 with TRBJ2-2, with 8 bases aligning to TRBD1. TRBV5-3 carries the ORF label, with uncertain function. The CDR3 is 16 residues long. With V trimmed by 4 bases and J by 4 bases, 9 bases remained unmatched. The DNA for the CDR3 is TGTGCCAGAAGCGGCATCAGGGGGCCGGCCACCGGGGAGCTGTTTTTT. Its protein is CARSGIRGPATGELFF.